The rows below give T cell receptor beta chains drawn from one sample of a study of Graves' ophthalmopathy and Graves' hyperthyroidism. A single record per CDR3 protein comes from TCRdb applying MiXCR to the multiplex PCR reads. The sample yields around 1,000,000 distinct CDR3 sequences, less than 45% seen once. Sequenced input: peripheral blood or thyroid tissue (not recorded which). These receptors were taken from an adult man with Graves' hyperthyroidism. The CDR3 runs from the conserved cysteine through the conserved F or W. The order of the fields is J gene, V gene, CDR3 protein.

TRBJ2-7 | TRBV7-6 | CASSQEASGWAGSYEQYF
TRBJ2-5 | TRBV4-2 | CASSQEASQGETQYF
TRBJ1-2 | TRBV2 | CASTATGDSGGHTF
TRBJ2-6 | TRBV10-2 | CASSDSGTGSSGANVLTF
TRBJ1-6 | TRBV7-2 | CASSSRWRRGQKAYSPLHF
TRBJ2-7 | TRBV7-6 | CASSPPPASFTDEQYF
TRBJ2-6 | TRBV29-1 | CSVETGGAGANVLTF
TRBJ2-7 | TRBV5-6 | CASISYRDKSYEQYF
TRBJ2-7 | TRBV7-9 | CAVGGLAASYEQYF
TRBJ2-6 | TRBV12-3/TRBV12-4 | CASSQGVAGANVLTF
TRBJ1-6 | TRBV5-1 | CASSSLGVGRMNSPLHF
TRBJ1-6 | TRBV10-3 | CAADPGQGVGSPLHF
TRBJ2-1 | TRBV7-3 | CASSPGQGSYNEQFF
TRBJ1-2 | TRBV15 | CATSRSKGTGGYTF
TRBJ2-7 | TRBV7-2 | CASSKSTLSAYEQYF
TRBJ2-7 | TRBV4-1 | CASSQVSLAGALEQYF
TRBJ2-7 | TRBV15 | CATSSVAGSYEQYF
TRBJ2-7 | TRBV29-1 | CRPQGARYEQYF